This T cell receptor beta chain was captured in a study of tumor-infiltrating lymphocytes in primary liver carcinoma. Turning to the study itself: Surgical resection was used to treat these primary liver carcinoma patients. Aged between 30 and 69 years, the patients were men and women.

Researchers generated TCR beta cDNA from around 510 ng of total RNA, relying on a constant-region primer. ARM-PCR, slightly modified, supplied the TCR beta libraries through three nested multiplex PCR rounds. In TCRdb, the multiplex PCR reads were re-called with MiXCR into one record per CDR3 protein. The sample lists more than 150,000 distinct CDR3 sequences, 60% occurring once. Unsorted whole blood supplied the RNA, and germline DNA was extracted too. Peripheral blood, about 4 milliliters, was collected prior to surgery. Notes on the study in general: Tumor-adjacent and tumor-blood pairs shared less of their repertoires than tumor region pairs shared.

About this clonotype: Antigen specificity is unknown.

The receptor's source is a man in his forties with primary liver carcinoma and hepatitis B virus infection. Sequenced: peripheral blood.

Here the CDR3 reads CASRNTRYSYNEQFF. CDR3 DNA: TGTGCCAGCAGAAACACCAGGTATTCCTACAATGAGCAGTTCTTC. The gene calls are TRBV11-2 and TRBJ2-1; D call uncertain. In germline, CDR1 is SGHAT, CDR2 FQNNGV. This CDR3 comprises 15 residues. Between the trimmed V and J ends, which lost 6 bases and 1 base, there was a span of 13 bases.